This T cell receptor beta chain was documented in a study of blood T cell repertoires in COVID-19. Study at large: Material from acute and convalescent COVID-19 was sourced from the United States, Italy and Spain.

Patients at the Seattle site were enrolled during active infection and followed longitudinally. Original handling: Amplification from reference gene primers served as the basis for estimated nucleated cell counts. Assay used: immunoSEQ multiplex PCR; TCRdb lists only in-frame clones, some missing. Clonal size and the V and J genes are those of that table, whereas D and trimming came from the DNA. This table has approximately 300,000 clones, 88% appearing once. The V gene's germline CDR1 is SNHLY and CDR2 FYNNEI. CDR3 size: 15 residues. Trimming pared 7 bases from V and 1 base from J, leaving 17 bases between.

The clonotype comes from a woman aged 25 to 39 with COVID-19, enrolled during active disease. The J gene is TRBJ2-7, the V gene TRBV2; a possible D gene is TRBD2 (6 bases). The source material was peripheral blood. CDR3 amino acids: CASTPSPGVSYEQYF. In DNA, the CDR3 is TGTGCCAGCACACCCTCGCCGGGAGTATCCTACGAGCAGTACTTC.